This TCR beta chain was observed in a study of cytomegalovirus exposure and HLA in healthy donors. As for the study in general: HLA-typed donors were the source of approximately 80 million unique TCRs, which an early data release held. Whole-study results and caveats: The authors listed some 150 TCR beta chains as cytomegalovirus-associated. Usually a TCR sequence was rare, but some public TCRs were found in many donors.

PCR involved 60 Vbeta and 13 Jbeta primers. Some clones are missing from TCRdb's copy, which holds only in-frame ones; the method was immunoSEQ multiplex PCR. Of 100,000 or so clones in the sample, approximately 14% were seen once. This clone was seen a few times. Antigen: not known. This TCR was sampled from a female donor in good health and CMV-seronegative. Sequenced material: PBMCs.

CDR3 nucleotide sequence: TGTGCCAGCAGTTACGTTGAGAATCAGCCCCAGCATTTT. Protein sequence: CASSYVENQPQHF. The gene calls are TRBV6-6 and TRBJ1-5; D ambiguous. Germline lookup yields CDR1 MNHNY and CDR2 SVGAGI (reference sequence). The CDR3 contains 13 residues. V lost 2 bases and J lost 4, with 6 bases in between.